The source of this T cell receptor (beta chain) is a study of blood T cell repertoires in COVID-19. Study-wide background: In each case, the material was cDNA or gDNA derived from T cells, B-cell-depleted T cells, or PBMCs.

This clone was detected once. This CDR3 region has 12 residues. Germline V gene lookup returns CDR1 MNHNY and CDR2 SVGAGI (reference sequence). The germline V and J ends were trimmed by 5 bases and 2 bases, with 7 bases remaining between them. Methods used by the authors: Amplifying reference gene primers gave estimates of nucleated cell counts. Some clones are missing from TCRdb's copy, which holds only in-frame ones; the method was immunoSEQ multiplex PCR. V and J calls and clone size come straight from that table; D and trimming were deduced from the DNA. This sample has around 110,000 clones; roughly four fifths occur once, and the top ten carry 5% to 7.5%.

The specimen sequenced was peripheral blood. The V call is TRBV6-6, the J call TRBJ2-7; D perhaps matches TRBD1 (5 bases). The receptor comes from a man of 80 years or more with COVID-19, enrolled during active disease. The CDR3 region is CASSQTAYEQYF. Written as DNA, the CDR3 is TGTGCCAGCAGTCAGACAGCCTACGAGCAGTACTTC.